What follows are 19 T cell receptor beta chains derived from one specimen sequenced in a study of CD8 T cells in Susac syndrome. An amount of RNA that ranged from roughly 0.5 to 1 ug was reverse transcribed with random hexamers. TCRdb re-called the immunoSEQ multiplex PCR reads with MiXCR, one entry per CDR3 protein. The table includes over 120,000 distinct CDR3 sequences, approximately 93% detected once. The sample taken for sequencing was CD4+ T cells from PBMCs. These receptors all come from a human donor in good health.

This chain links TRBV20-1 with TRBJ1-1; TRBD1 matches 8 bases. J was trimmed by 3 bases and V by 6 bases; bases with no gene match: 9. Germline V gene sequence: CDR1 DFQATT, CDR2 SNEGSKA (reference sequence). The CDR3 sequence is 14 residues long. CDR3 protein: CSAGAGGFDTEAFF. The CDR3 DNA is TGCAGTGCAGGGGCAGGGGGCTTCGACACTGAAGCTTTCTTT.

The chain couples TRBV3-1 to TRBJ2-5; 9 bases agree with TRBD1. Germline CDR1 is LGHDT and CDR2 is YNNKEL (reference sequence). This CDR3 is 16 amino acids long. The junction had 11 bases not matched to a gene; V was cut back by 4 bases and J by 5 bases. Here the CDR3 DNA reads TGTGCCAGCAGCCCAAGTGCGGGACAGGGTGGGGAGACCCAGTACTTC. Encoded protein: CASSPSAGQGGETQYF.

The chain links TRBV27 to TRBJ2-2, with D unresolved. The germline V gene encodes CDR1 MNHEY and CDR2 SMNVEV (reference sequence). The germline V and J ends were trimmed by 5 bases and 0 bases, with 13 bases remaining between them. CDR3 length equals 16 residues. This CDR3 reads CASSRQDRSNTGELFF. The CDR3 nucleotides read TGTGCCAGCAGTCGCCAGGACCGCTCGAACACCGGGGAGCTGTTTTTT.

The V gene is TRBV28, the J gene TRBJ1-2; D possibly corresponds to TRBD1 (5 bases). The V gene's germline CDR1 is MDHEN and CDR2 SYDVKM. Between the trimmed V and J ends, which lost 3 bases and 6 bases, there was a span of 11 bases. CDR3 length equals 13 residues. The CDR3 region is CASSFRGGDGYTF. The CDR3 nucleotides read TGTGCCAGCAGTTTTCGGGGGGGGGATGGCTACACCTTC.

The rearrangement joins TRBV27 to TRBJ2-3, with 10 bases aligning to TRBD2. The length of the CDR3 is 17 residues. Germline V gives CDR1 MNHEY, CDR2 SMNVEV (reference sequence). Unmatched junction bases numbered 7, after V lost 3 bases and J lost 1 base. The CDR3 DNA is TGTGCCAGCAGTTTTCTAGCGGGAGTAGATGGCACAGATACGCAGTATTTT. It codes for CASSFLAGVDGTDTQYF.

The V call is TRBV30, the J call TRBJ1-1, with 9 bases identical to TRBD1. CDR3 length: 15 residues. Germline V lookup: CDR1 GTSNPN, CDR2 SVGIG (reference sequence). V was clipped by 0 bases and J by 5 bases; unmatched bases: 7. The CDR3 nucleotides are TGTGCCTGGAGTGTACTGGGACAGGGAGGGACTGAAGCTTTCTTT. Encoded protein: CAWSVLGQGGTEAFF.

The rearrangement links TRBV18 to TRBJ2-7; no definite D call. The V and J ends lost 1 base and 0 bases respectively, with 13 bases between them. Germline-derived CDR1 and CDR2 are KGHSH and LQKENI. This CDR3 contains 16 residues. In DNA form, the CDR3 reads TGTGCCAGCTCACCACTGGTCACCGTTAGCTCCTACGAGCAGTACTTC. Translation: CASSPLVTVSSYEQYF.

This chain joins TRBV5-6 and TRBJ2-2; 8 bases agree with TRBD1. The trim removed 4 bases at V and 2 bases at J, leaving 7 bases unmatched. This CDR3 comprises 16 residues. Germline assignment: CDR1 SGHDT and CDR2 YYEEEE. The CDR3 coding sequence is TGTGCCAGCAGCCTCCGGACAGGGACCAACACCGGGGAGCTGTTTTTT. It specifies CASSLRTGTNTGELFF.

The chain uses TRBV10-2 and TRBJ2-7; D call uncertain. Germline-derived CDR1 and CDR2 are WSHSY and SAAADI. The CDR3 covers 13 residues. V was clipped by 3 bases and J by 4 bases, with 10 bases between them. The CDR3 DNA sequence: TGCGCCAGCAGTGAACCTGCAGAGTACGAGCAGTACTTC. It encodes CASSEPAEYEQYF.

The V and J genes are TRBV18 and TRBJ1-5; the D gene is possibly TRBD1 (5 bases). Germline values: CDR1 KGHSH, CDR2 LQKENI. This CDR3 has 13 amino acids. Trimming left V 3 bases short and J 6 bases short, with 9 bases between. The CDR3 reads CASSPSDTQPQHF. In DNA form, the CDR3 reads TGTGCCAGCTCACCCTCGGACACTCAGCCCCAGCATTTT.

The chain combines TRBV20-1 with TRBJ2-7; D is uncertain. The CDR3 sequence is 13 residues long. Germline assignment: CDR1 DFQATT and CDR2 SNEGSKA (reference sequence). V was cut by 3 bases and J by 7 bases, with 16 bases left in between. CDR3 in amino acids: CSARLISMREQYF. In DNA, the CDR3 is TGCAGTGCTAGGCTGATCTCCATGCGGGAGCAGTACTTC.

This chain uses TRBV24-1 with TRBJ2-1; TRBD2 agrees at 8 bases. The CDR3 contains 16 residues. CDR1 KGHDR and CDR2 SFDVKD come from the germline V gene. With V trimmed by 4 bases and J by 6 bases, 10 bases remained unmatched. CDR3 amino acids: CATSDPGTRFSNEQFF. The CDR3 DNA sequence: TGTGCCACCAGTGACCCCGGGACTAGGTTTTCCAATGAGCAGTTCTTC.

J is TRBJ2-3 and V is TRBV29-1; D is unclear. Germline CDR1 and CDR2: SQVTM and ANQGSEA. The CDR3 spans 12 residues. V gave up 4 bases and J gave up 2 bases, with 7 bases separating them. The DNA of the CDR3 is TGCAGCGTTGCGTTATCCACAGATACGCAGTATTTT. Its protein is CSVALSTDTQYF.

The chain is built from TRBV9 and TRBJ1-1, with no clear D. Germline CDR1 is SGDLS and CDR2 is YYNGEE. CDR3 length equals 16 residues. Trimming pared 0 bases from V and 0 bases from J, leaving 12 bases between. The CDR3 sequence: CASSVALRSMNTEAFF. Written as DNA, the CDR3 is TGTGCCAGCAGCGTAGCTCTGAGGAGTATGAACACTGAAGCTTTCTTT.

The chain employs TRBV29-1 and TRBJ2-7, with D perhaps TRBD1 (6 bases). V lost 5 bases and J 4 bases, leaving 18 bases between the germline ends. Germline V lookup: CDR1 SQVTM, CDR2 ANQGSEA. The CDR3 has 14 residues. DNA for the CDR3: TGCAGCGTTACCCCCAAGACAGGCCTATACGAGCAGTACTTC. It translates to CSVTPKTGLYEQYF.

The chain couples TRBV24-1 to TRBJ2-3, with TRBD2 identical over 8 bases. Unmatched junction bases numbered 5, after V lost 3 bases and J lost 4 bases. Per germline, CDR1 KGHDR and CDR2 SFDVKD. The CDR3 has 15 amino acids. DNA for the CDR3: TGTGCCACCAGTGATAAGCGGGAGTATTCAGATACGCAGTATTTT. Its protein is CATSDKREYSDTQYF.

The rearrangement joins TRBV5-1 to TRBJ2-7; 10 nucleotides align to TRBD2. After removal of 4 bases from V and 4 bases from J, the junction contained 8 bases not matched to a gene. Germline V gene data show CDR1 as SGHRS and CDR2 as YFSETQ. The CDR3 extends over 15 amino acids. CDR3 region: CASSGLRTSGYEQYF. The CDR3 DNA follows: TGCGCCAGCAGCGGTCTCAGGACTAGCGGATACGAGCAGTACTTC.

The chain links TRBV18 to TRBJ2-5; D gene ambiguous. Trimming removed 1 base from V and 2 bases from J, with 8 bases in between. The germline V gene has CDR1 KGHSH and CDR2 LQKENI. There are 14 residues in the CDR3. The CDR3: CASSPLARQETQYF. As DNA, the CDR3 is TGTGCCAGCTCACCACTGGCAAGACAAGAGACCCAGTACTTC.

The V and J genes are TRBV9 and TRBJ2-1, with 7 bases identical to TRBD2. This CDR3 comprises 12 residues. Germline V lookup: CDR1 SGDLS, CDR2 YYNGEE. Losses at the gene ends were 5 bases for V and 10 bases for J; bases not matched to a gene: 6. Written as DNA, the CDR3 is TGTGCCAGCAGTGAGAGGGAGGGAGAGCAGTTCTTC. Amino acid sequence: CASSEREGEQFF.